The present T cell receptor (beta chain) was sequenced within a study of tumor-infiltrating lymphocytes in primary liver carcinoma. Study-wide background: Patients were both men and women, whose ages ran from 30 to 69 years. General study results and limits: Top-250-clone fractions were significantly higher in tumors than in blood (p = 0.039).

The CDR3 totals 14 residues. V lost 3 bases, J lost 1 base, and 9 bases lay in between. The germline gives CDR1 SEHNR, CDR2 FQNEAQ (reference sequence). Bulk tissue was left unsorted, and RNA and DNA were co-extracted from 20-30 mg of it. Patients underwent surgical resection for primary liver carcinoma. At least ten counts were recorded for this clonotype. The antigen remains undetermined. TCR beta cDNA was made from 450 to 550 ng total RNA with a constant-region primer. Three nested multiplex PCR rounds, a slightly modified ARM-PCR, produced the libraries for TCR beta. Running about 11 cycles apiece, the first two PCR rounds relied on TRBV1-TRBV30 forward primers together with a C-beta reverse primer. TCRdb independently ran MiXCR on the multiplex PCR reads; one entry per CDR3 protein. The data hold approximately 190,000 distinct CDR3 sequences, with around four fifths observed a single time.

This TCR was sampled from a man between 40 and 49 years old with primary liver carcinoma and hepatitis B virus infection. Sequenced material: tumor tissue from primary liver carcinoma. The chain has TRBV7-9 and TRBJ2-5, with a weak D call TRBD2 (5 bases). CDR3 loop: CASSFGNLQETQYF. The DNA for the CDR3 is TGTGCCAGCAGCTTCGGGAACCTCCAAGAGACCCAGTACTTC. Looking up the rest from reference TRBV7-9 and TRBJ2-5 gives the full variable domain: DTGVSQNPRHKITKRGQNVTFRCDPISEHNRLYWYRQTLGQGPEFLTYFQNEAQLEKSRLLSDRFSAERPKGSFSTLEIQRTEQGDSAMYLCASSFGNLQETQYFGPGTRLLVL.